Sequencing of this T cell receptor beta chain was carried out in a study of T cell changes during pregnancy in multiple sclerosis. This table comes from immunoSEQ multiplex PCR, and its TCRdb copy is limited to in-frame clones, with some not included. The table includes tens of thousands of clones, over 80% detected once. This CDR3 spans 16 amino acids. V was shortened by 3 bases and J by 3 bases, with 17 bases between the two germline ends. Germline V gene sequence: CDR1 LNHDA, CDR2 SQIVND (reference sequence). The chain employs TRBV19 and TRBJ2-5; the D is unclear. Sequenced here: CD4+ T cells from peripheral blood mononuclear cells, sampled in the first trimester of pregnancy. This TCR was recovered from a female donor with multiple sclerosis, enrolled in a pregnancy study. The DNA for the CDR3 is TGTGCCAGTAGTATGGCAAAGAACAGCCCCAAAGAGACCCAGTACTTC. This translates into CASSMAKNSPKETQYF.